This is a list of T cell receptor beta chains from one sample in a study of CD8 T cells in ankylosing spondylitis. TCRdb re-called the 5' RACE reads through MiXCR, storing one row per CDR3 protein. The repertoire holds 200,000 to 250,000 distinct CDR3 sequences, approximately 11% seen once, with about 6.8% in the top ten. Specimen: blood, either unsorted or a sorted T cell fraction (not recorded which). The receptors were sampled from a male donor with ankylosing spondylitis or in good health (not recorded which). Each CDR3 is given with its conserved first and last residue. The order of the fields is CDR3 length, D gene, V gene, clone size, J gene, CDR3 protein, CDR3 DNA. A D gene is named only where the DNA matches it firmly. Part of the rows lack a size; the others show once, few, many or a class for expanded clones.

14,-,TRBV5-1,many,TRBJ1-3,CASSLAGDSYTIYF,TGCGCCAGCAGCTTGGCGGGGGATTCATACACCATATATTTT
14,TRBD1,TRBV9,many,TRBJ2-3,CASSVGTGEGLEYF,TGTGCCAGCAGCGTCGGGACAGGTGAAGGTTTGGAGTATTTT
14,-,TRBV20-1,-,TRBJ1-5,CSAKARESNQPQHF,TGCAGTGCTAAAGCTAGGGAAAGCAATCAGCCCCAGCATTTT
16,-,TRBV5-6,many,TRBJ1-1,CASSIRDKLWDTEAFF,TGTGCCAGCAGCATCCGGGACAAACTGTGGGACACTGAAGCTTTCTTT
12,-,TRBV27,many,TRBJ2-7,CASSFAGNEQYF,TGTGCCAGCAGTTTTGCGGGGAACGAGCAGTACTTC
23,-,TRBV15,many,TRBJ2-4,CATSRDRATLPRYHSLAKNIQYF,TGTGCCACCAGCAGAGACAGGGCAACCCTACCTCGGTACCATTCACTAGCCAAAAACATTCAGTACTTC
13,-,TRBV10-3,few,TRBJ1-4,CATAPQSEEKLFF,TGTGCCACCGCCCCCCAGTCGGAAGAAAAACTGTTTTTT
14,-,TRBV24-1,few,TRBJ2-1,CATNDESHYNEQFF,TGTGCCACCAACGATGAAAGCCACTACAATGAGCAGTTCTTC
13,-,TRBV7-2,-,TRBJ2-7,CASSSNRDYEQYF,TGTGCCAGCAGCTCGAACCGGGACTACGAGCAGTACTTC
15,TRBD2,TRBV7-3,-,TRBJ2-3,CASSARAGGLSAQYF,TGTGCCAGCAGCGCAAGGGCGGGGGGGCTCTCTGCGCAGTATTTT
13,-,TRBV29-1,few,TRBJ2-3,CSVEQTGTDTQYF,TGCAGCGTTGAACAGACAGGTACGGATACGCAGTATTTT
13,-,TRBV20-1,many,TRBJ2-5,CSARADGQETQYF,TGCAGTGCTAGAGCCGACGGGCAAGAGACCCAGTACTTC
14,-,TRBV12-3/TRBV12-4,many,TRBJ2-5,CASSQNGQQETQYF,TGTGCCAGCAGTCAAAATGGACAACAAGAGACCCAGTACTTC
16,TRBD1,TRBV2,few,TRBJ1-1,CASSETGQGMNTEAFF,TGTGCCAGCAGTGAAACGGGACAGGGTATGAACACTGAAGCTTTCTTT
15,-,TRBV12-3/TRBV12-4,few,TRBJ2-2,CASSGMSGNTGELFF,TGTGCCAGCAGCGGTATGAGTGGGAACACCGGGGAGCTGTTTTTT
15,TRBD2,TRBV12-3/TRBV12-4,many,TRBJ2-3,CASTLRTSDYDTQYF,TGTGCCAGCACCCTTCGGACTAGCGATTATGATACGCAGTATTTT
12,-,TRBV25-1,-,TRBJ1-1,CATSTSNTEAFF,TGTGCCACCTCGACCTCAAACACTGAAGCTTTCTTT
13,-,TRBV9,many,TRBJ1-5,CASILNPPQPQHF,TGTGCCAGCATCCTAAATCCCCCACAGCCCCAGCATTTT
13,TRBD2,TRBV10-3,-,TRBJ2-5,CATRGLEEETQYF,TGTGCCACTCGGGGACTAGAGGAAGAGACCCAGTACTTC
14,-,TRBV5-1,-,TRBJ1-2,CASSLGQAPYGYTF,TGCGCCAGCAGCTTGGGACAGGCACCATATGGCTACACCTTC
16,TRBD1,TRBV7-8,many,TRBJ2-5,CASSLMTGKIGETQYF,TGTGCCAGCAGCTTAATGACAGGGAAAATTGGGGAGACCCAGTACTTC
13,-,TRBV20-1,many,TRBJ1-1,CSANNRDNTEAFF,TGCAGTGCTAACAACCGGGACAACACTGAAGCTTTCTTT
14,-,TRBV7-2,many,TRBJ1-6,CASSFREFSSPLHF,TGTGCCAGCAGCTTTAGGGAGTTTAGTTCACCCCTCCACTTT
16,-,TRBV5-1,many,TRBJ2-7,CASSLERGAGPYEQYF,TGCGCCAGCAGCTTGGAAAGGGGGGCCGGCCCCTACGAGCAGTACTTC
18,-,TRBV11-1,many,TRBJ2-1,CASSLARSSGGQYNEQFF,TGTGCCAGCAGCTTAGCCCGGAGTAGCGGAGGCCAGTACAATGAGCAGTTCTTC
14,-,TRBV27,-,TRBJ1-5,CASSPERPDQPQHF,TGTGCCAGCAGTCCTGAGAGGCCCGATCAGCCCCAGCATTTT
15,-,TRBV5-1,-,TRBJ2-3,CASSLDTVRGDTQYF,TGCGCCAGCAGCTTGGATACGGTACGCGGGGATACGCAGTATTTT
13,-,TRBV7-8,many,TRBJ2-1,CASSLGSRSEQFF,TGTGCCAGCAGCTTAGGTTCCCGCTCCGAGCAGTTCTTC
14,TRBD2,TRBV7-2,many,TRBJ2-1,CASSPGLAGSEQFF,TGCGCCAGCAGCCCCGGACTAGCGGGGTCTGAGCAGTTCTTC
17,TRBD2,TRBV10-3,few,TRBJ2-1,CAISESISGGALNEQFF,TGTGCCATCAGTGAGTCGATTAGCGGGGGGGCCCTCAATGAGCAGTTCTTC
14,-,TRBV20-1,few,TRBJ1-5,CSARDHASRQPQHF,TGCAGTGCTAGAGATCATGCCAGCCGTCAGCCCCAGCATTTT
16,TRBD2,TRBV4-1,many,TRBJ2-3,CASSQGSGRSTDTQYF,TGCGCCAGCAGCCAAGGAAGCGGGAGAAGCACAGATACGCAGTATTTT
16,-,TRBV5-1,many,TRBJ1-2,CASSLLGGDENYGYTF,TGCGCCAGCAGCTTGCTGGGAGGAGATGAAAACTATGGCTACACCTTC
13,TRBD1,TRBV9,many,TRBJ2-1,CASGTGVYNEQFF,TGTGCCAGTGGCACAGGGGTTTACAATGAGCAGTTCTTC
13,-,TRBV20-1,many,TRBJ2-7,CSASSGPGSEQYF,TGCAGTGCTAGCTCCGGGCCTGGGTCCGAGCAGTACTTC
16,TRBD2,TRBV20-1,many,TRBJ2-7,CSATHPGTSGDYEQYF,TGCAGTGCAACCCACCCCGGGACTAGCGGAGACTACGAGCAGTACTTC
16,-,TRBV3-1,few,TRBJ1-3,CASSQVLGTPGNTIYF,TGTGCCAGCAGCCAAGTGTTGGGGACGCCGGGAAACACCATATATTTT
12,-,TRBV19,-,TRBJ2-5,CASSGGRETQYF,TGTGCCAGTAGTGGAGGGAGAGAGACCCAGTACTTC
15,-,TRBV6-1,many,TRBJ2-2,CASRSGTLNTGELFF,TGTGCCAGCAGATCCGGGACGTTGAACACCGGGGAGCTGTTTTTT
15,-,TRBV27,many,TRBJ2-7,CASSSQLRKPYEQYF,TGTGCCAGCAGTTCCCAGTTACGAAAACCTTACGAGCAGTACTTC
12,-,TRBV12-3/TRBV12-4,-,TRBJ1-5,CASSLSRSAQHF,TGTGCCAGCAGTTTAAGCCGATCGGCCCAGCATTTT
16,-,TRBV15,many,TRBJ2-3,CATSRDMPVSTDTQYF,TGTGCCACCAGCAGAGATATGCCAGTAAGCACAGATACGCAGTATTTT
13,-,TRBV5-1,once,TRBJ1-2,CASRDTSYYGYTF,TGCGCCAGCAGGGACACGTCGTACTATGGCTACACCTTC
15,-,TRBV2,few,TRBJ2-1,CASSERGASYNEQFF,TGTGCCAGCAGTGAAAGAGGGGCGTCCTACAATGAGCAGTTCTTC
13,-,TRBV5-5,many,TRBJ2-3,CASSYSDQPVQYF,TGTGCCAGCAGCTACTCGGATCAACCGGTGCAGTATTTT
13,-,TRBV20-1,few,TRBJ2-1,CSAIRDTYNEQFF,TGCAGTGCTATCCGGGATACGTACAATGAGCAGTTCTTC
13,-,TRBV3-1,many,TRBJ2-3,CASSQDVLNTQYF,TGTGCCAGCAGCCAAGATGTCCTCAATACGCAGTATTTT
12,-,TRBV28,few,TRBJ2-1,CASSSGFNHGVF,TGTGCCAGCAGTTCCGGGTTTAACCATGGGGTCTTC
14,-,TRBV5-1,many,TRBJ2-7,CASSLHNNNYEQYF,TGCGCCAGCAGCCTCCATAACAACAACTACGAGCAGTACTTC
10,-,TRBV29-1,many,TRBJ1-2,CSVVADGYTF,TGCAGCGTTGTGGCAGATGGCTACACCTTC
15,TRBD2,TRBV28,many,TRBJ2-3,CASSPLAGRTDTQYF,TGTGCCAGCAGTCCGCTAGCGGGGCGCACAGATACGCAGTATTTT
18,-,TRBV26,few,TRBJ2-5,CASSSGLAGGLPQVTQYF,TGTGCCAGCAGTTCCGGACTAGCGGGAGGCCTTCCACAAGTTACCCAGTACTTC
13,-,TRBV6-4,few,TRBJ2-3,CASSGRETDTQYF,TGTGCCAGCAGTGGGAGAGAGACAGATACGCAGTATTTT
14,TRBD1,TRBV11-2,few,TRBJ1-6,CASSGGSYNSPLHF,TGTGCCAGTTCAGGGGGCTCCTATAATTCACCCCTCCACTTT
12,-,TRBV20-1,many,TRBJ2-2,CSAIADTGELFF,TGCAGTGCTATAGCGGACACCGGGGAGCTGTTTTTT
14,-,TRBV20-1,many,TRBJ1-1,CSARGGAGNTEAFF,TGCAGTGCTAGGGGGGGGGCGGGGAACACTGAAGCTTTCTTT
11,-,TRBV20-1,few,TRBJ2-1,CSASVRNEQFF,TGCAGTGCCTCGGTACGGAATGAGCAGTTCTTC
15,-,TRBV12-3/TRBV12-4,few,TRBJ2-7,CASSLASRGGYEQYF,TGTGCCAGCAGTTTAGCGTCCAGGGGTGGGTACGAGCAGTACTTC
14,-,TRBV5-1,few,TRBJ2-3,CASRGLGQSDTQYF,TGCGCCAGCAGGGGCCTCGGGCAATCAGATACGCAGTATTTT